This T cell receptor beta chain was found in a study of blood T cell repertoires in COVID-19. Enrollees, about 18 to 95 years old, lived in around 23 US areas. Authors' data handling: Amplified reference gene primers provided the basis for estimating nucleated cell counts. Produced via immunoSEQ multiplex PCR; TCRdb's table is partial and in-frame only. The D gene and trimming were derived from the DNA, and the V and J assignments and clone size from that table. The sample has around 190,000 clones, less than 90% seen once. Deletions cut 5 bases from V and 2 bases from J, with 22 bases between. The length of the CDR3 is 17 residues. CDR1 LNHDA and CDR2 SQIVND come from the germline V gene (reference sequence).

The sequence was collected from a woman in her twenties or thirties who had been exposed to COVID-19. Sample: PBMCs or T cells enriched from blood (not recorded which). The chain uses TRBV19 and TRBJ2-7, with D maybe TRBD1 (5 bases). CDR3 loop: CASSWSSTGFAPYEQYF. The CDR3 DNA is TGTGCCAGTAGTTGGAGCTCCACAGGTTTCGCCCCCTACGAGCAGTACTTC. Supplemented by reference TRBV19 and TRBJ2-7, the full variable domain reads DGGITQSPKYLFRKEGQNVTLSCEQNLNHDAMYWYRQDPGQGLRLIYYSQIVNDFQKGDIAEGYSVSREKKESFPLTVTSAQKNPTAFYLCASSWSSTGFAPYEQYFGPGTRLTVT.